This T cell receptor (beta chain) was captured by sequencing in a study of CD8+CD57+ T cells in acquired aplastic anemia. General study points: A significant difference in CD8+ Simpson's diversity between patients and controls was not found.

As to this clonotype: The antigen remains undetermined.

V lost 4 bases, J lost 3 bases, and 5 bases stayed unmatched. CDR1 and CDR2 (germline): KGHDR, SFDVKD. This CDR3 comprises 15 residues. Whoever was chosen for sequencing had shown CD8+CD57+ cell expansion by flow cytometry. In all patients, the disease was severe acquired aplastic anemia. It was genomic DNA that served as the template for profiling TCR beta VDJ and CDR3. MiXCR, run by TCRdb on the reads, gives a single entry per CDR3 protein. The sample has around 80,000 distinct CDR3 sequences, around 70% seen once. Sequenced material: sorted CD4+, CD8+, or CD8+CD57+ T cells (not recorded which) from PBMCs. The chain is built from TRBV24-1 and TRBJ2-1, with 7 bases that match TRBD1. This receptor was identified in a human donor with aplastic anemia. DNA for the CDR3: TGTGCCACCAGTGAGACGGGACAGCTCTACAATGAGCAGTTCTTC. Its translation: CATSETGQLYNEQFF.